This T cell receptor beta chain was sequenced during a study of CD4 T cells in relation to SARS-CoV-2 and coronaviruses. V was cut by 1 base and J by 3 bases, with 7 bases left in between. The CDR3 has 13 residues. Germline V gives CDR1 MGHRA, CDR2 YSYEKL. In regard to this clone: Its antigen is not known.

Data came from immunoSEQ multiplex PCR; TCRdb stores just in-frame clones and leaves some out. The repertoire holds about 19,000 clones, with just over 75% as singletons. Unexposed donor CD4+ T cells date from about 2011-2018, before the COVID-19 pandemic. The cells were cultured for less than twelve days before CD4+ T cells were isolated. The chain employs TRBV4-1 and TRBJ2-7, with D hard to call. The receptor was derived from a human donor in good health. Sequencing was carried out using CD4+ T cells from PBMCs, cultured in vitro. The CDR3 spells CASSQGRDYEQYF. The CDR3 nucleotides read TGCGCCAGCAGCCAAGGTAGGGACTACGAGCAGTACTTC.